This is a list of T cell receptor beta chains from one sample in a study of T cells in Graves' hyperthyroidism and ophthalmopathy. TCRdb analysed the multiplex PCR reads with MiXCR anew, one entry per CDR3 protein. The table records around 250,000 distinct CDR3 sequences, around 17% of them present only once. The material sequenced was blood. Every receptor here comes from a woman under 30 with Graves' ophthalmopathy. Each CDR3 is given with its conserved first and last residue. D genes are given only for firm matches. Clone size appears in some rows only: once, few, many, or a class for an expanded clone.

V gene	clone size	D gene	J gene	CDR3 protein	CDR3 DNA
TRBV2	many	NA	TRBJ1-5	CASSEWGALTGNQPQHF	TGTGCCAGCAGTGAATGGGGGGCCCTAACGGGCAATCAGCCCCAGCATTTT
TRBV6-2/TRBV6-3	few	TRBD2	TRBJ2-1	CASSPTSAGDYNEQFF	TGTGCCAGCAGTCCCACATCAGCGGGAGATTACAATGAGCAGTTCTTC
TRBV29-1	many	TRBD1	TRBJ1-1	CSGAGQGNTEAFF	TGCAGCGGTGCAGGACAGGGGAACACTGAAGCTTTCTTT
TRBV19	NA	NA	TRBJ2-2	CASMSIRNTGELFF	TGTGCCAGTATGAGCATTCGGAACACCGGGGAGCTGTTTTTT
TRBV7-9	NA	TRBD2	TRBJ2-2	CASSVAGGTNTGELFF	TGTGCCAGCAGCGTAGCGGGGGGAACAAACACCGGGGAGCTGTTTTTT
TRBV7-9	many	NA	TRBJ2-5	CASSPTFSPEKTQYF	TGTGCCAGCAGCCCCACGTTTTCACCGGAGAAGACCCAGTACTTC
TRBV28	NA	NA	TRBJ2-5	CASRSVQFRRETQYF	TGTGCCAGCAGATCCGTCCAATTTCGCCGGGAGACCCAGTACTTC
TRBV7-2	many	NA	TRBJ2-1	CASSSKAGGPEQFF	TGTGCCAGCAGCTCCAAAGCGGGTGGTCCTGAGCAGTTCTTC
TRBV28	few	TRBD1	TRBJ1-4	CASSIRSRGREKLFF	TGTGCCAGCAGTATACGGTCCAGGGGGAGGGAAAAACTGTTTTTT
TRBV7-9	many	NA	TRBJ2-5	CASSLAGIQETQYF	TGTGCCAGCAGCTTAGCAGGGATTCAAGAGACCCAGTACTTC
TRBV20-1	many	NA	TRBJ2-5	CSAYSRGQETQYF	TGCAGTGCATATTCGCGCGGCCAAGAGACCCAGTACTTC
TRBV4-1	many	TRBD1	TRBJ1-2	CASSPRTGAFNYGYTF	TGCGCCAGCAGCCCACGGACAGGGGCCTTCAACTATGGCTACACCTTC
TRBV6-1	many	TRBD1	TRBJ2-7	CASSEAASRGIYEQYF	TGTGCCAGCAGTGAAGCGGCGAGCAGGGGGATATACGAGCAGTACTTC
TRBV10-1	many	NA	TRBJ1-1	CASSESQGKAFF	TGCGCCAGCAGTGAGTCCCAGGGGAAAGCTTTCTTT
TRBV18	many	NA	TRBJ2-3	CASSPSRLSQYF	TGTGCCAGCTCACCGTCGAGGTTGTCGCAGTATTTT
TRBV6-1	many	TRBD1	TRBJ2-1	CASTYRQGANNEQFF	TGTGCCAGCACCTACCGACAGGGGGCTAACAATGAGCAGTTCTTC
TRBV11-1	many	NA	TRBJ2-2	CASSLVRGITGELFF	TGTGCCAGCAGCTTAGTTCGGGGAATCACCGGGGAGCTGTTTTTT
TRBV7-9	many	NA	TRBJ2-2	CASSTGQNTGELFF	TGTGCCAGCAGCACGGGACAGAACACCGGGGAGCTGTTTTTT
TRBV20-1	many	NA	TRBJ1-2	CSARNPGTVDGYTF	TGCAGTGCTAGGAATCCGGGAACTGTGGATGGCTACACCTTC
TRBV10-2	few	NA	TRBJ2-1	CASTPLRTGEQFF	TGCGCCAGCACCCCCCTACGGACGGGTGAGCAGTTCTTC
TRBV20-1	many	TRBD1	TRBJ2-5	CSGRQGPQETQYF	TGCAGCGGTCGACAGGGCCCGCAAGAGACCCAGTACTTC
TRBV30	many	NA	TRBJ2-2	CAWSGLVFGELFF	TGTGCCTGGAGTGGACTAGTCTTCGGGGAGCTGTTTTTT
TRBV18	many	NA	TRBJ2-1	CASSPTSSNEQFF	TGTGCCAGCTCACCAACTTCCTCCAATGAGCAGTTCTTC
TRBV6-4	many	TRBD1	TRBJ1-1	CASSADRGHVAFF	TGTGCCAGCAGTGCCGACAGGGGGCACGTAGCTTTCTTT
TRBV7-9	many	TRBD2	TRBJ2-3	CASSLTSGRATDTQYF	TGTGCCAGCAGCTTGACTAGCGGGAGGGCCACAGATACGCAGTATTTT
TRBV6-1	many	NA	TRBJ1-5	CASSRKGTENQPQHF	TGTGCCAGCAGCCGGAAAGGGACGGAAAATCAGCCCCAGCATTTT
TRBV30	NA	TRBD1	TRBJ2-3	CAWSKLGQSGDTQYF	TGTGCCTGGAGCAAACTGGGACAGTCGGGGGATACGCAGTATTTT
TRBV20-1	many	TRBD1	TRBJ2-3	CSAGDSITDTQYF	TGCAGTGCTGGGGACAGCATCACAGATACGCAGTATTTT
TRBV2	many	TRBD1	TRBJ1-2	CASSRGERGHGYTF	TGTGCCAGCAGTAGAGGAGAAAGGGGGCATGGCTACACCTTC
TRBV11-3	many	NA	TRBJ2-2	CASSLGYWNTGELFF	TGTGCCAGCAGCTTAGGGTATTGGAACACCGGGGAGCTGTTTTTT
TRBV5-1	once	TRBD2	TRBJ2-3	CASSLSGGTASTDTQYF	TGCGCCAGCAGCCTTAGCGGGGGGACAGCTAGCACAGATACGCAGTATTTT
TRBV13	many	NA	TRBJ2-7	CASSSRGEQYF	TGTGCCAGCAGCTCAAGAGGCGAGCAGTACTTC
TRBV9	NA	TRBD1	TRBJ2-2	CASSVDRGPTGELFF	TGTGCCAGCAGCGTTGACAGGGGGCCCACCGGGGAGCTGTTTTTT
TRBV30	many	TRBD1	TRBJ1-5	CAWSLGTGGSFQPQHF	TGTGCCTGGAGTCTAGGTACAGGGGGCTCGTTTCAGCCCCAGCATTTT
TRBV7-2	many	NA	TRBJ2-5	CASSLGGWETQYF	TGTGCCAGCAGCTTAGGAGGCTGGGAGACCCAGTACTTC
TRBV29-1	many	NA	TRBJ1-2	CSVRRALSDPGYGYTF	TGCAGCGTTAGAAGGGCGTTGTCAGATCCGGGGTATGGCTACACCTTC
TRBV20-1	many	NA	TRBJ2-1	CSARTPVDYEQFF	TGCAGTGCAAGGACACCGGTGGATTATGAGCAGTTCTTC
TRBV20-1	many	NA	TRBJ2-3	CSQGIRSDTQYF	TGCAGCCAGGGGATTCGATCAGATACGCAGTATTTT
TRBV28	NA	NA	TRBJ1-4	CASSSPEPRGDEKLFF	TGTGCCAGCAGTTCCCCTGAACCAAGGGGAGATGAAAAACTGTTTTTT
TRBV2	NA	TRBD1	TRBJ2-1	CASSEWGTGGNEQFF	TGTGCCAGCAGTGAGTGGGGGACAGGGGGCAATGAGCAGTTCTTC
TRBV20-1	many	NA	TRBJ2-5	CSALGNNQETQYF	TGCAGTGCGCTCGGGAATAACCAAGAGACCCAGTACTTC